This record concerns one T cell receptor (beta chain) sequence. The target antigen is unknown. TCRdb reprocessed the 5' RACE reads with MiXCR, giving one entry per CDR3 protein. The table lists 85,000 to 130,000 distinct CDR3 sequences, approximately 12% of them singletons. This sample is drawn from a study of T-cell memory formation after mild COVID-19. Study at large: The study found TCR clusters largely donor specific.

Whole-study findings and limits: Cross-reactive memory apparently joined, as some responding clones appeared in pre-infection memory. Later expanders leaned CD4+, whereas clones that contracted between day 15 and 85 were balanced CD4/CD8.

There are 13 residues in the CDR3. The V end was cut by 4 bases, the J end by 4 bases, with 10 bases between. CDR1 and CDR2 (germline): LNHDA, SQIVND (reference sequence). This clonotype originated in a man younger than 35 who had mild COVID-19 (a few samples of this study predate the infection). Cell type and time point are not known. The sample was PBMCs or a T cell subset sorted from them (not recorded which). The chain joins TRBV19 to TRBJ1-1; tentatively, D is TRBD1 (5 bases). The CDR3 DNA reads as TGTGCCAGTAGTACAGGGTGGGGCACTGAAGCTTTCTTT. It is translated as CASSTGWGTEAFF.